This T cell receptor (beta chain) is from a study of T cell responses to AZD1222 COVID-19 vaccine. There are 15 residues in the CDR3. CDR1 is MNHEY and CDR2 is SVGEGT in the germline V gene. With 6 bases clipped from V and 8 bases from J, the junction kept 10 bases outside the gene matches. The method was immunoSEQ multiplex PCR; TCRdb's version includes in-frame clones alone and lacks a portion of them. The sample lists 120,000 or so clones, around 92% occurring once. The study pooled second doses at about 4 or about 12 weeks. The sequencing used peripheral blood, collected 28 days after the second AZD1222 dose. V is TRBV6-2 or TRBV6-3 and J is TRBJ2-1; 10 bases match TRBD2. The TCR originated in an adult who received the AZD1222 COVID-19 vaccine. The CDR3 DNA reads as TGTGCCAGCAGCGACTTAGCGGGGGGAGTCGATGAGCAGTTCTTC. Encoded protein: CASSDLAGGVDEQFF.